One sample yielded the 27 T cell receptor beta chains listed below, sequenced in a study of human T cells and chemical hapten exposure. MiXCR was run by TCRdb on the RACE reads, yielding one entry per CDR3 protein. The data contain tens of thousands of distinct CDR3 sequences, 9.5% to 15% of them singletons. Time point given: patch test 3, about 24 weeks after DPC sensitization. Indicated treatment: therapeutic diphenylcyclopropenone sensitization with weekly scalp DPC. Sequenced here: whole blood, sampled in connection with sensitization to the hapten diphenylcyclopropenone (DPC). These receptors were obtained from a man under 40 with alopecia areata. Some clones in this sample may be carry-over from other donors' samples.

At least ten counts were recorded for this clonotype. The V and J genes are TRBV7-9 and TRBJ1-2; D is uncertain. The CDR3 has 13 residues. V was shortened by 3 bases and J by 6 bases, with 11 bases between the two germline ends. Per germline, CDR1 SEHNR and CDR2 FQNEAQ (reference sequence). The DNA for the CDR3 is TGTGCCAGCAGCTTCCCAGTATCCCATGGCTACACCTTC. Protein sequence: CASSFPVSHGYTF.

CDR3 residues: CSVQGLGRNYEQYF. CDR3 DNA sequence: TGCAGCGTCCAGGGGTTGGGCAGAAACTACGAGCAGTACTTC. This rearrangement joins TRBV29-1 to TRBJ2-7, with D possibly matching TRBD1 (6 bases). V lost 6 bases, J lost 3 bases, and 18 bases lay in between. Germline V gene data show CDR1 as SQVTM and CDR2 as ANQGSEA. The CDR3 has 14 amino acids.

This clonotype was observed a handful of times. The rearrangement links TRBV18 to TRBJ2-7; D unclear. The CDR3 length is 14 residues. Germline CDR1 reads KGHSH; CDR2 reads LQKENI. V was trimmed by 3 bases and J by 1 base, leaving 10 bases between them. The CDR3 is CASSPALRSYEQYF. The CDR3 DNA follows: TGTGCCAGCTCACCCGCCTTGAGGTCCTACGAGCAGTACTTC.

This clonotype came up many times. This chain connects TRBV5-5 to TRBJ2-7; either TRBD1 or TRBD2 may supply D (5 bases each). Per germline, CDR1 SGHKS and CDR2 YYEKEE (reference sequence). There are 15 residues in the CDR3. Trimming removed 2 bases from V and 7 bases from J, with 19 bases in between. The DNA for the CDR3 is TGTGCCAGCAGCTTACCGGGACGGTCAATAGATGAGCAGTACTTC. Its translation is CASSLPGRSIDEQYF.

This clonotype turned up a few times. The chain has TRBV10-3 and TRBJ2-6; D gene uncertain. The CDR3 sequence is 18 residues long. Looked up from germline, CDR1 is ENHRY and CDR2 is SYGVKD. The V gene lost 0 bases and the J gene lost 0 bases, with 12 bases spanning the gap. CDR3 region: CAISESFKTGSGANVLTF. CDR3 bases: TGTGCCATCAGTGAGTCATTTAAAACGGGCTCTGGGGCCAACGTCCTGACTTTC.

This clonotype appeared a few times. J is TRBJ1-5 and V is TRBV29-1, with a tentative D call TRBD1 (6 bases). Trimming left V 3 bases short and J 2 bases short, with 8 bases between. The germline V gene has CDR1 SQVTM and CDR2 ANQGSEA. The CDR3 is 13 residues long. The CDR3 is CSVDSGGNQPQHF. The CDR3 DNA sequence: TGCAGCGTTGATTCAGGGGGCAATCAGCCCCAGCATTTT.

V usage is TRBV2 and J usage is TRBJ1-5; D remains unclear. V lost 8 bases to trimming and J lost 2 bases, with 10 bases between them. This CDR3 comprises 13 residues. The germline V gene has CDR1 SNHLY and CDR2 FYNNEI. For the CDR3, the DNA is TGTGCCAGCGCCAGAAGCGGCAATCAGCCCCAGCATTTT. It codes for CASARSGNQPQHF.

J is TRBJ1-4 and V is TRBV2, with 10 bases identical to TRBD1. Per germline, CDR1 SNHLY and CDR2 FYNNEI. The J segment lost 5 bases and the V segment lost 5 bases, leaving 8 bases of the junction unmatched. The CDR3 sequence is 16 residues long. The CDR3 nucleotides read TGTGCCAGCAGTTGGGACAGGGGACTCGCAAATGAAAAACTGTTTTTT. Translation: CASSWDRGLANEKLFF.

This clonotype was counted many times. The J gene is TRBJ2-7, the V gene TRBV20-1; possibly TRBD1 for D (6 bases). CDR3 size: 12 residues. V was trimmed by 5 bases and J by 2 bases, leaving 10 bases between them. The germline gives CDR1 DFQATT, CDR2 SNEGSKA (reference sequence). As DNA, the CDR3 is TGCAGTGCTTCGGGACAAACCTACGAGCAGTACTTC. This gives the protein CSASGQTYEQYF.

This chain uses TRBV3-1 with TRBJ1-1; no definite D call. The CDR3 loop spans 13 amino acids. Trimming pared 4 bases from V and 5 bases from J, leaving 11 bases between. Germline loops: CDR1 LGHDT, CDR2 YNNKEL (reference sequence). CDR3 bases: TGTGCCAGCAGCCCCTTTTCGGGGACTGAAGCTTTCTTT. Protein sequence: CASSPFSGTEAFF.

In its sample, this clonotype was seen many times. This chain joins TRBV7-2 and TRBJ2-2; the D is unclear. Germline CDR1 reads SGHTA; CDR2 reads FQGNSA. CDR3 length equals 12 residues. The V end lost 11 bases, the J end lost 7 bases, and 14 bases lay between the germline ends. CDR3 sequence reads: CASKVGDGELFF. The CDR3 region has the DNA TGTGCCTCGAAGGTTGGGGACGGGGAGCTGTTTTTT.

The chain joins TRBV12-3 or TRBV12-4 to TRBJ1-5; TRBD1 agrees at 8 bases. The CDR3 totals 15 residues. V was clipped by 5 bases and J by 1 base; unmatched bases: 4. The CDR3, as DNA: TGTGCCAGCAGTCAGGGGGCACTAAGCAATCAGCCCCAGCATTTT. Protein: CASSQGALSNQPQHF.

The chain links TRBV10-3 to TRBJ1-5; D uncertain. CDR1 is ENHRY and CDR2 is SYGVKD in the germline V gene. The CDR3 is 14 amino acids. V was clipped by 5 bases and J by 7 bases, with 15 bases between them. This chain's CDR3 is CAISPAPSSQPQHF. In nucleotides, the CDR3 is TGTGCCATCAGTCCGGCCCCAAGCAGCCAGCCCCAGCATTTT.

Ten or more counts support this clonotype. The chain uses TRBV18 and TRBJ1-1; D not resolved. From germline, CDR1 is KGHSH and CDR2 LQKENI. The CDR3 has 14 residues. Between the trimmed V and J ends, which lost 4 bases and 1 base, there was a span of 10 bases. The chain's CDR3 is CASSHGNGNTEAFF. In DNA, the CDR3 is TGTGCCAGCTCACACGGTAATGGGAACACTGAAGCTTTCTTT.

Many counts were recorded for this clonotype. This chain uses TRBV29-1 with TRBJ1-1, with D possibly matching TRBD1 (5 bases). Germline V gives CDR1 SQVTM, CDR2 ANQGSEA. Trimming cost V 7 bases and J 1 base, with 13 bases left between them. The CDR3 is 13 residues long. As DNA, the CDR3 is TGCAGCGCTGCGGAGGGGACGAACACTGAAGCTTTCTTT. Translation: CSAAEGTNTEAFF.

V gene TRBV30 combines with J gene TRBJ2-1; 8 bases match TRBD2. V shed 1 base, J shed 0 bases, and the junction held 8 bases outside the gene matches. Germline V gene sequence: CDR1 GTSNPN, CDR2 SVGIG (reference sequence). The CDR3 runs 17 residues. Here the CDR3 DNA reads TGTGCCTGGAGTGCTTCTGCGCGGGGGGTCTCCTACAATGAGCAGTTCTTC. Translated: CAWSASARGVSYNEQFF.

This clonotype has just a few counts. The chain links TRBV28 to TRBJ2-7, with no clear D. From germline, CDR1 is MDHEN and CDR2 SYDVKM. The CDR3 contains 10 residues. Trimming removed 3 bases from V and 6 bases from J, with 3 bases in between. CDR3 in amino acids: CASSFSEQYF. The DNA for the CDR3 is TGTGCCAGCAGTTTCTCCGAGCAGTACTTC.

This clonotype was found a few times. The J gene is TRBJ2-7, the V gene TRBV28; D not certain. The CDR3 is 11 residues long. Deletions cut 5 bases from V and 3 bases from J, with 5 bases between. From germline, CDR1 is MDHEN and CDR2 SYDVKM. The chain's CDR3 is CASSTYYEQYF. CDR3 in DNA: TGTGCCAGCAGTACATACTACGAGCAGTACTTC. The full variable domain, its missing parts supplied by reference TRBV28 and TRBJ2-7, is DVKVTQSSRYLVKRTGEKVFLECVQDMDHENMFWYRQDPGLGLRLIYFSYDVKMKEKGDIPEGYSVSREKKERFSLILESASTNQTSMYLCASSTYYEQYFGPGTRLTVT.

In this sample, this clonotype turned up many times. The chain recombines TRBV30 with TRBJ1-6; no clear D gene. The germline V gene encodes CDR1 GTSNPN and CDR2 SVGIG (reference sequence). This CDR3 has 12 residues. V was pared by 0 bases and J by 17 bases, with 14 bases between. The CDR3 is CAWSVLTARVHF. The CDR3 nucleotides are TGTGCCTGGAGTGTATTGACCGCCCGGGTCCACTTT.

In this sample, this clonotype turned up many times. The chain couples TRBV7-2 to TRBJ2-1, with D hard to call. The CDR3 covers 15 residues. Germline lookup yields CDR1 SGHTA and CDR2 FQGNSA. Trimming took 5 bases from V and 0 from J, leaving 11 bases between them. The CDR3 loop reads CASSQAISSYNEQFF. The CDR3 nucleotides read TGTGCCAGCAGCCAGGCCATCAGCTCCTACAATGAGCAGTTCTTC.

The table lists this clonotype with a count of one. The J gene is TRBJ2-3, the V gene TRBV29-1; possibly TRBD2 for D (5 bases). V gave up 3 bases and J gave up 5 bases, with 9 bases separating them. The CDR3 extends over 12 amino acids. Germline lookup yields CDR1 SQVTM and CDR2 ANQGSEA. The CDR3 reads CSVEEVQDTQYF. The CDR3 DNA reads as TGCAGCGTTGAGGAGGTCCAAGATACGCAGTATTTT.

V and J are TRBV6-5 and TRBJ1-4, with D perhaps matching TRBD1 (5 bases). This CDR3 comprises 15 residues. The V and J ends lost 6 bases and 8 bases respectively, with 19 bases between them. Germline values: CDR1 MNHEY, CDR2 SVGAGI. CDR3 sequence: CASSRGWGQGEKLFF. The CDR3 bases are TGTGCCAGCAGCCGAGGATGGGGCCAAGGGGAAAAACTGTTTTTT.

This clonotype was counted many times. The V gene is TRBV7-9, the J gene TRBJ1-1, with D maybe TRBD1 (6 bases). Germline V gene lookup returns CDR1 SEHNR and CDR2 FQNEAQ (reference sequence). V shed 5 bases and J shed 1 base, with 14 bases lying between them. CDR3 length: 15 amino acids. Here the CDR3 DNA reads TGTGCCAGCAGCCACACGGACAGACAGAACACTGAAGCTTTCTTT. Translation: CASSHTDRQNTEAFF. Based on the CDR3 plus reference TRBV7-9 and TRBJ1-1, the full variable domain is DTGVSQNPRHKITKRGQNVTFRCDPISEHNRLYWYRQTLGQGPEFLTYFQNEAQLEKSRLLSDRFSAERPKGSFSTLEIQRTEQGDSAMYLCASSHTDRQNTEAFFGQGTRLTVV.

The V call is TRBV7-2, the J call TRBJ2-1, with TRBD2 as a possible D gene (6 bases). The length of the CDR3 is 12 residues. The germline CDR1 and CDR2 sequences are SGHTA and FQGNSA. Trimming shortened V by 5 bases and J by 14 bases, and 16 bases separated the two germline ends. The CDR3 DNA reads TGTGCCAGCAGCACGAGACCCCCGGGGGAGTTCTTC. Protein sequence: CASSTRPPGEFF.

This clonotype appeared a few times. The rearrangement links TRBV3-1 to TRBJ2-7; TRBD1 might be the D (5 bases). With 4 bases removed from V and 2 bases from J, the gap between germline ends came to 12 bases. This CDR3 comprises 14 residues. Germline CDR1 reads LGHDT; CDR2 reads YNNKEL (reference sequence). CDR3 amino acids: CASSPPDKTYEQYF. The CDR3 DNA is TGTGCCAGCAGCCCACCGGACAAAACCTACGAGCAGTACTTC.

V gene TRBV29-1 combines with J gene TRBJ2-3, with 9 bases identical to TRBD1. V lost 2 bases and J lost 1; bases outside the gene matches: 4. The CDR3 sequence is 15 residues long. The germline CDR1 and CDR2 sequences are SQVTM and ANQGSEA. The CDR3 sequence: CSVEHRGRGTDTQYF. Here the CDR3 DNA reads TGCAGCGTTGAACACAGGGGGCGAGGCACAGATACGCAGTATTTT.

This chain connects TRBV30 to TRBJ1-4; unclear D gene. From germline, CDR1 is GTSNPN and CDR2 SVGIG (reference sequence). V shed 1 base and J shed 0 bases, with 9 bases lying between them. The CDR3 sequence is 15 residues long. In nucleotides, the CDR3 is TGTGCCTGGAGTGGGGTCACCGCAACTAATGAAAAACTGTTTTTT. Amino acid sequence: CAWSGVTATNEKLFF.